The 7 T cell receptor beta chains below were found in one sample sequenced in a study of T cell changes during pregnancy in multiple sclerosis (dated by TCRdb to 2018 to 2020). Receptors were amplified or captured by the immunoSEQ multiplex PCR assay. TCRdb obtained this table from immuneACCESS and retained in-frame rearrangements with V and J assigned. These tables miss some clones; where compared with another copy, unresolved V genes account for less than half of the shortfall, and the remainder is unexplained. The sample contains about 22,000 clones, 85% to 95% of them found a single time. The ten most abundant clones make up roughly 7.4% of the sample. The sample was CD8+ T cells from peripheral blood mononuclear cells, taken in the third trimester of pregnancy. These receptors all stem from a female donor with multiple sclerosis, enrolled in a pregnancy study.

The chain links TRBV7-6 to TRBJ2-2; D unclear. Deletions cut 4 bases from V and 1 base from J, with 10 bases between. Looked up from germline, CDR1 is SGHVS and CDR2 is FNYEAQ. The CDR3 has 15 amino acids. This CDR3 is CASSSRNLNTGELFF. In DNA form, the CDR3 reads TGTGCCAGCAGCTCTAGAAACCTGAACACCGGGGAGCTGTTTTTT. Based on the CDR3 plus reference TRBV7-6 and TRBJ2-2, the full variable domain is GAGVSQSPRYKVTKRGQDVALRCDPISGHVSLYWYRQALGQGPEFLTYFNYEAQQDKSGLPNDRFSAERPEGSISTLTIQRTEQRDSAMYRCASSSRNLNTGELFFGEGSRLTVL.

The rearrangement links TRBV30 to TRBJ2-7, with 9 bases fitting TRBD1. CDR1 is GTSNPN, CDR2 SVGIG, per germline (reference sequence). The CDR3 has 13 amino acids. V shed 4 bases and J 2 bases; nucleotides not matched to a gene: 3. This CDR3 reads CAWKDRGPYEQYF. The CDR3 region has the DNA TGTGCCTGGAAGGACAGGGGTCCCTACGAGCAGTACTTC.

The CDR3 nucleotides are TGTGACGCACGACCATGTGGGCACAGGAGCTCCTATAATTCACCCCTCCACTTT. Translating gives CDARPCGHRSSYNSPLHF. The V gene is TRBV2, the J gene TRBJ1-6; D is perhaps TRBD1 (5 bases). The CDR3 extends over 18 amino acids. Looked up from germline, CDR1 is SNHLY and CDR2 is FYNNEI.

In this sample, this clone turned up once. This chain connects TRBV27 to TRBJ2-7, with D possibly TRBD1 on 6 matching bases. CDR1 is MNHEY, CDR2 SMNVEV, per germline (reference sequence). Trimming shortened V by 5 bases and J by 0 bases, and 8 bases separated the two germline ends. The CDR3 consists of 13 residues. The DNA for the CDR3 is TGTGCCAGCAGTGTGGGACACTCCTACGAGCAGTACTTC. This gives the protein CASSVGHSYEQYF.

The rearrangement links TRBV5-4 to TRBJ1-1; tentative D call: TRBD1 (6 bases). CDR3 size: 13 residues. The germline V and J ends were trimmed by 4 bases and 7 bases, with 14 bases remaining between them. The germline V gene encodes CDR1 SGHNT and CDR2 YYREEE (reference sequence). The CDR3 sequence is CASSPGQTREAFF. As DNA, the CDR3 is TGTGCCAGCAGCCCAGGACAGACACGTGAAGCTTTCTTT. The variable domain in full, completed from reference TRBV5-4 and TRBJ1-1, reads ETGVTQSPTHLIKTRGQQVTLRCSSQSGHNTVSWYQQALGQGPQFIFQYYREEENGRGNFPPRFSGLQFPNYSSELNVNALELDDSALYLCASSPGQTREAFFGQGTRLTVV.

For the CDR3, the DNA is TGCGCCAGCAGTAACCCCAGCGGGAGGGACCTCACAGATACGCAGTATTTT. Its translation is CASSNPSGRDLTDTQYF. The gene calls are TRBV5-1 and TRBJ2-3, with 10 bases that match TRBD2. This CDR3 contains 17 residues. The trim removed 5 bases at V and 2 bases at J, leaving 11 bases unmatched. Germline values: CDR1 SGHRS, CDR2 YFSETQ.

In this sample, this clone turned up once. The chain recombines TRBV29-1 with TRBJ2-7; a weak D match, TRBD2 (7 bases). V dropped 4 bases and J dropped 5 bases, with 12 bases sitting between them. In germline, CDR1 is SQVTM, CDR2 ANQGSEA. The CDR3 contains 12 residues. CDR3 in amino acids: CSVAEGGDEQYF. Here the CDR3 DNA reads TGCAGCGTTGCCGAGGGGGGGGACGAGCAGTACTTC.